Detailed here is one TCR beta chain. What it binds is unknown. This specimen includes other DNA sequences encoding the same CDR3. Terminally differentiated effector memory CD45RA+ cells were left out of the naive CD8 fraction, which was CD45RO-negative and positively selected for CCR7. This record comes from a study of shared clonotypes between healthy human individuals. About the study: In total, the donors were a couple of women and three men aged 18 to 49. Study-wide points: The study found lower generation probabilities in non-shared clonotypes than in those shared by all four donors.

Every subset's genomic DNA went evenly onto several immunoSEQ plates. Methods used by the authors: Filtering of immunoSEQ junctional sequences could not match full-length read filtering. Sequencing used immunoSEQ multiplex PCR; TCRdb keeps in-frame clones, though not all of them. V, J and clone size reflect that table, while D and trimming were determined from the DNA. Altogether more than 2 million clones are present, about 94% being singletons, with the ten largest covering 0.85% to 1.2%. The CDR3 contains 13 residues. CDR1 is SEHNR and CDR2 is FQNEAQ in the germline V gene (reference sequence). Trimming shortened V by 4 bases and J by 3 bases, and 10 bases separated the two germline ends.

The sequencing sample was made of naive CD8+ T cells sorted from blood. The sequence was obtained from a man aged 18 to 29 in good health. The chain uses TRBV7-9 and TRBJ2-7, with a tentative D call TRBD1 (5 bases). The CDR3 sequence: CASSSLDSYEQYF. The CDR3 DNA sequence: TGTGCCAGCAGCTCACTCGACAGCTACGAGCAGTACTTC. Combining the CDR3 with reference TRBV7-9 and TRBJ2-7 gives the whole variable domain DTGVSQNPRHKITKRGQNVTFRCDPISEHNRLYWYRQTLGQGPEFLTYFQNEAQLEKSRLLSDRFSAERPKGSFSTLEIQRTEQGDSAMYLCASSSLDSYEQYFGPGTRLTVT.